These 7 T cell receptor beta chains came from one sample sequenced in a study of blood T cell repertoires in COVID-19. Clones were sequenced by immunoSEQ multiplex PCR, and TCRdb holds only the in-frame ones, with some missing. This sample has 150,000 to 200,000 clones, with approximately 83% found just once. Sequenced sample: peripheral blood. These receptors were taken from a man between 60 and 70 years old with acute or convalescent COVID-19.

The chain combines TRBV19 with TRBJ1-4; a weak D match, TRBD1 (6 bases). The V end lost 6 bases, the J end lost 5 bases, and 19 bases lay between the germline ends. CDR3 size: 16 residues. Germline values: CDR1 LNHDA, CDR2 SQIVND (reference sequence). CDR3 sequence reads: CASRDPGHNKNEKLFF. In nucleotides, the CDR3 is TGTGCCAGTAGAGACCCGGGACATAACAAAAATGAAAAACTGTTTTTT.

A single count supports this clone. The chain has TRBV9 and TRBJ1-5; 7 bases are a match to TRBD1. The trim removed 3 bases at V and 1 base at J, leaving 10 bases unmatched. CDR3 length: 17 amino acids. The germline CDR1 and CDR2 sequences are SGDLS and YYNGEE. CDR3 in amino acids: CASSERQGGVSNQPQHF. CDR3 nucleotides: TGTGCCAGCAGCGAGCGACAGGGAGGCGTAAGCAATCAGCCCCAGCATTTT.

The V gene is TRBV6-2 or TRBV6-3, the J gene TRBJ2-7; tentatively, D is TRBD1 (6 bases). The V gene lost 4 bases and the J gene lost 2 bases, with 12 bases spanning the gap. CDR1 is MNHEY, CDR2 SVGEGT, per germline. The CDR3 length is 14 residues. DNA for the CDR3: TGTGCCAGCAGTTCCCTCGCAGGGGCCTACGAGCAGTACTTC. Translating it yields CASSSLAGAYEQYF.

With respect to this clone: Other DNA sequences within the sample encode an identical CDR3. The chain links TRBV9 to TRBJ2-7, with TRBD2 matching 8 bases. V was clipped by 2 bases and J by 3 bases; unmatched bases: 4. In germline, CDR1 is SGDLS, CDR2 YYNGEE. CDR3 length: 14 amino acids. The CDR3 bases are TGTGCCAGCAGCGTCGGGCTAGCGGGCTACGAGCAGTACTTC. Protein: CASSVGLAGYEQYF.

The rearrangement links TRBV28 to TRBJ2-2; 7 bases are shared with TRBD1. The CDR3 has 17 residues. Germline CDR1 and CDR2: MDHEN and SYDVKM. The V segment lost 5 bases and the J segment 0 bases; nucleotides outside the gene matches: 9. The CDR3 protein is CASSHLQGLTNTGELFF. CDR3 DNA: TGTGCCAGCAGTCATTTACAGGGGCTTACGAACACCGGGGAGCTGTTTTTT.

The chain combines TRBV6-4 with TRBJ1-1; 7 bases line up with TRBD1. CDR1 MRHNA and CDR2 SNTAGT come from the germline V gene. The CDR3 totals 14 residues. V shed 9 bases and J 2 bases; nucleotides not matched to a gene: 9. The CDR3 loop is CAREDRAPNTEAFF. As DNA, the CDR3 is TGTGCCAGAGAAGACAGGGCGCCCAACACTGAAGCTTTCTTT.

The chain uses TRBV5-1 and TRBJ1-4, with TRBD1 matching 9 bases. CDR1 is SGHRS and CDR2 is YFSETQ in the germline V gene. The CDR3 spans 14 residues. Germline trimming cut 4 bases from V and 4 bases from J; bases unmatched to any gene: 2. The CDR3 loop is CASSETGGNEKLFF. In nucleotides, the CDR3 is TGCGCCAGCAGCGAGACAGGGGGTAATGAAAAACTGTTTTTT.